This is a list of T cell receptor beta chains from one sample in a study of identical twins. Each CDR3 protein is one row after TCRdb ran MiXCR on the 5' RACE reads. Of roughly 540,000 distinct CDR3 sequences listed, approximately 22% are singletons. In addition, the sample was reused for a study of T cells expressing NK-cell markers.

Material for sequencing was CD4+ T cells sorted from blood. These receptors were collected from a woman aged 18-29 years in good health. CDR3s include the opening cysteine and the closing phenylalanine or tryptophan. The order of the fields is V gene, D gene, clone size, J gene, CDR3 DNA, CDR3 protein. The D gene is left open where the match is weak. Size tells how often a clone was seen (once, few, many) or the class of an expanded clone, and some rows leave it out.

TRBV25-1	TRBD1	-	TRBJ2-3	TGTGCCAGCAGTCGGGGGACAGGACTCACAGATACGCAGTATTTT	CASSRGTGLTDTQYF
TRBV5-1	-	many	TRBJ2-3	TGTGCCAGCAGCCTCGGGACTGCAGATACGCAGTATTTT	CASSLGTADTQYF
TRBV29-1	TRBD2	-	TRBJ2-3	TGCAGCGTTTTTGTACTAGCGGGGACGTCAGATACGCAGTATTTT	CSVFVLAGTSDTQYF
TRBV20-1	-	few	TRBJ2-3	TGCAGTGCTAGAGAAGGGGGGGTGGGTACGCAGTATTTT	CSAREGGVGTQYF
TRBV5-1	-	few	TRBJ1-1	TGCGCCAGCAGCCAGGTGGGCGGTCGGGGCACTGAAGCTTTCTTT	CASSQVGGRGTEAFF
TRBV5-5	-	few	TRBJ1-4	TGTGCCAGCAGCCCCGAAGGGGGAAGAAAACTGTTTTTT	CASSPEGGRKLFF
TRBV14	-	few	TRBJ2-5	TGTGCCAGCAGCCAAGAGATGTGGGATAACCCTCGGGAGACCCAGTACTTC	CASSQEMWDNPRETQYF
TRBV2	-	few	TRBJ2-7	TGTGCCACGGCTAAGGACTTCAATACCTACGAGCAGTACTTC	CATAKDFNTYEQYF
TRBV5-1	-	-	TRBJ2-5	TGCGCCAGCAGCTTGGCCAATCCGGAGACCCAGTACTTC	CASSLANPETQYF
TRBV4-3	-	-	TRBJ2-3	TGCGCCAGCAGCCAAGATGGGCTCGCCGGGACAGATACGCAGTATTTT	CASSQDGLAGTDTQYF
TRBV12-3/TRBV12-4	TRBD2	-	TRBJ2-7	TGTGCCAGCAGTTTGGGTGAGCGGGGGGAGCAGTACTTC	CASSLGERGEQYF
TRBV6-1	-	few	TRBJ1-3	TGTGCCACAGGGAGCTTCTCTGGAAACACCATATATTTT	CATGSFSGNTIYF
TRBV7-7	-	-	TRBJ1-2	TGTGCTAGCAGCATCGGACAGTATGGCTACACCTTC	CASSIGQYGYTF
TRBV5-5	-	-	TRBJ2-5	TGTGCCAGCAAAGGGGGCGCGGGACTAAGGGCCCAGTACTTC	CASKGGAGLRAQYF
TRBV6-5	-	few	TRBJ2-2	TGTGCCAGCAGTTATCGCCCCGCTGCCAGTGTCGGGGAGCTGTTTTTT	CASSYRPAASVGELFF
TRBV20-1	-	once	TRBJ2-3	TGCAGTGCTAGAGATCCGGCGCTGACAGATACGCAGTATTTT	CSARDPALTDTQYF
TRBV30	-	-	TRBJ1-5	TGTGCCTGGAGCCTAACGGTGTATAGCAATCAGCCCCAGCATTTT	CAWSLTVYSNQPQHF
TRBV20-1	-	few	TRBJ2-2	TGCAGTGGCGCAGGGATCAACACCGGGGAGCTGTTTTTT	CSGAGINTGELFF
TRBV12-3/TRBV12-4	-	few	TRBJ2-7	TGTGCCAGCAGTTTAGACAGCTACTACGAGCAGTACTTC	CASSLDSYYEQYF
TRBV15	TRBD2	-	TRBJ2-1	TGTGCCACCGGGAAAGCGGGAGTAGGGGAGCAGTTCTTC	CATGKAGVGEQFF
TRBV20-1	-	few	TRBJ2-5	TGCAGTGCTAGTGTCTCTACCCAAGAGACCCAGTACTTC	CSASVSTQETQYF
TRBV5-1	TRBD1	-	TRBJ2-7	TGCGCCAGCAGCCCAGACAGGGGGCAGGCCTCAACCTACGAGCAGTACTTC	CASSPDRGQASTYEQYF
TRBV10-1	TRBD2	few	TRBJ2-5	TGCGCCAGCAGTAAAAGCGGGGGGGAAGAGACCCAGTACTTC	CASSKSGGEETQYF
TRBV5-1	-	-	TRBJ1-1	TGCGCCAGCAGCTTGGAGGCCTACACTGAAGCTTTCTTT	CASSLEAYTEAFF
TRBV20-1	TRBD2	-	TRBJ2-3	TGCAGTGCACTTAGCGGGAGGGCCGACGGTACGCAGTATTTT	CSALSGRADGTQYF
TRBV5-6	-	-	TRBJ2-6	TGTGCCAGCAGCCGGGTGGGGAGCGAGCACTCTGGGGCCAACGTCCTGACTTTC	CASSRVGSEHSGANVLTF
TRBV29-1	TRBD1	many	TRBJ1-1	TGCAGCGTTGAAGATCGACAGGGGGACACTGAAGCTTTCTTT	CSVEDRQGDTEAFF
TRBV5-1	-	-	TRBJ2-1	TGCGCCAGCAGCTTGGGAGATGGACTAAGCAATGAGCAGTTCTTC	CASSLGDGLSNEQFF
TRBV20-1	-	few	TRBJ2-3	TGCAGTGCTGGCCCGCGGACCCGCACAGATACGCAGTATTTT	CSAGPRTRTDTQYF
TRBV12-3/TRBV12-4	-	-	TRBJ2-5	TGTGCCAGCAGTTTAGGGGGGCCGGCGACCCAGTACTTC	CASSLGGPATQYF
TRBV20-1	-	few	TRBJ2-1	TGCAGCCCCTATCGTCCACCTAATGAGCAGTTCTTC	CSPYRPPNEQFF
TRBV20-1	-	few	TRBJ1-3	TGCAGCGCCAGTAGGAGAGTACTCTCTGGAAACACCATATATTTT	CSASRRVLSGNTIYF
TRBV4-2	-	few	TRBJ2-7	TGTGCCAGCAGCACGACTAGTTTTTCCTACGAGCAGTACTTC	CASSTTSFSYEQYF
TRBV7-6	-	few	TRBJ2-3	TGTGCCAGCAGCCGCCAGCGGGCGGGGAGCACAGATACGCAGTATTTT	CASSRQRAGSTDTQYF
TRBV10-3	-	many	TRBJ1-2	TGTGCCATCAGTGCGATAGGGTCAGCCTATGGCTACACCTTC	CAISAIGSAYGYTF
TRBV30	-	-	TRBJ2-3	TGTGCCTGGAGTGTAACGGGTACGCAGTATTTT	CAWSVTGTQYF
TRBV6-2/TRBV6-3	-	few	TRBJ1-6	TGTGCCAGCAGTTACGGCCCCCCAGGGGATTCACCCCTCCACTTT	CASSYGPPGDSPLHF
TRBV7-9	TRBD1	few	TRBJ2-2	TGTGCCAGCAGCATAGACAGGGGCGATGAGCTGTTTTTT	CASSIDRGDELFF
TRBV11-2	TRBD1	-	TRBJ1-2	TGTGCCAGCAGCCAGACAGGGAATGGCTACACCTTC	CASSQTGNGYTF